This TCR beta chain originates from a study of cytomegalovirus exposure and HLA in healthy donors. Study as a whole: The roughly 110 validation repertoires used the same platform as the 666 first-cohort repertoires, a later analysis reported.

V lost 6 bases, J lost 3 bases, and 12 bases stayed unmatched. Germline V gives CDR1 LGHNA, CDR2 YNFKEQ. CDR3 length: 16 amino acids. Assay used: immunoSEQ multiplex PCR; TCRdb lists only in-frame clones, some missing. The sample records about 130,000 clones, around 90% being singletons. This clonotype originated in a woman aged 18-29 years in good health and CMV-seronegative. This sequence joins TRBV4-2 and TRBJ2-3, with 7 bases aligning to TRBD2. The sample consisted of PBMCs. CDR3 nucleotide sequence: TGTGCCAGCAGACTAGGAGCGGGAACTGGGACAGATACGCAGTATTTT. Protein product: CASRLGAGTGTDTQYF.